Listed here is a single T cell receptor (beta chain). Its antigen is still unknown. Time point of the sample: sample taken at primary tumor resection. Unsorted whole RNA from tumor, nontumor lung or frozen PBMC underwent sequencing. TCRdb passed the 5' RACE reads through MiXCR, listing each CDR3 protein once. The sample records some 25,000 distinct CDR3 sequences, over 10% being singletons. The CDR3 spans 14 residues. V was clipped by 0 bases and J by 1 base, with 9 bases between them. Germline loops: CDR1 DFQATT, CDR2 SNEGSKA (reference sequence). The data derive from a study of spatial heterogeneity in lung cancer. Study-level points and caveats: Follow-up blood showed ubiquitous expanded tumor TCRs less than blood at resection did.

The chain recombines TRBV20-1 with TRBJ1-1; D unclear. The origin of this receptor is a female donor with early-stage non-small cell lung cancer. This specimen was PBMCs, taken at surgery. The CDR3 nucleotides are TGCAGTGCTAGAGAAAGAACAGCGAACACTGAAGCTTTCTTT. Translated: CSARERTANTEAFF.